The 17 T cell receptor beta chains below were found in one sample sequenced in a study of blood T cells in healthy people across ages. A second PCR of roughly 7 to 11 cycles used a sample-barcoded 5' primer and a J-beta primer mix. TCRdb re-analysed the 5' RACE reads in MiXCR, keeping a single row per CDR3 protein. Of 550,000 to 800,000 distinct CDR3 sequences detected, about 34% appear once; the ten largest clones hold over 15%. Sequencing was performed on blood. Receptors were obtained from a woman aged 80 or over in good health.

This clonotype was detected only a few times. V is TRBV7-2 and J is TRBJ2-7, with TRBD2 matching over 8 bases. Unmatched junction bases numbered 8, after V lost 2 bases and J lost 5 bases. The CDR3 runs 15 residues. In germline, CDR1 is SGHTA, CDR2 FQGNSA. The CDR3 loop reads CASSLTPAGGHEQYF. DNA of the CDR3: TGTGCCAGCAGCTTAACACCGGCGGGAGGCCACGAGCAGTACTTC.

Notes on this clonotype: Germline is not matched at one junction end, which may reflect a read error. The chain links TRBV20-1 to TRBJ2-7; 13 nucleotides agree with TRBD2. The germline CDR1 and CDR2 sequences are DFQATT and SNEGSKA (reference sequence). This CDR3 spans 14 amino acids. The CDR3 DNA reads TGCAGCGCTAGTGGACTAGCGGGGGTCTACGAGCAGTACTTC. It specifies CSASGLAGVYEQYF.

This clonotype was recorded at least ten times. The J gene is TRBJ1-5, the V gene TRBV29-1; TRBD1 might be the D (5 bases). Trimming cost V 6 bases and J 2 bases, with 14 bases left between them. CDR1 and CDR2 from the germline V gene are SQVTM and ANQGSEA. CDR3 length: 14 amino acids. CDR3 sequence reads: CSVGEGVGNQPQHF. CDR3 sequence (DNA): TGCAGCGTCGGGGAAGGGGTTGGCAATCAGCCCCAGCATTTT.

For this clonotype: A much more abundant neighbour one base away suggests this may be a read error. V and J are TRBV20-1 and TRBJ2-4, with 8 bases lining up with TRBD2. The junction had 18 bases not matched to a gene; V was cut back by 4 bases and J by 13 bases. Germline V lookup: CDR1 DFQATT, CDR2 SNEGSKA (reference sequence). The CDR3 covers 15 residues. CDR3 sequence reads: CSATSPSGGTYKQYF. CDR3 in DNA: TGCAGTGCTACCTCCCCAAGCGGGGGAACCTACAAGCAGTACTTC.

This clonotype was recorded at least ten times. The chain employs TRBV30 and TRBJ1-1, with D unclear. V shed 2 bases and J shed 2 bases, with 12 bases lying between them. The CDR3 length is 14 residues. CDR1 and CDR2 (germline): GTSNPN, SVGIG (reference sequence). The CDR3: CAWSSQTPNTEAFF. The CDR3 DNA is TGTGCCTGGAGTAGCCAGACTCCTAACACTGAAGCTTTCTTT.

The rearrangement links TRBV5-1 to TRBJ2-7, with D possibly called TRBD1 or TRBD2 (7 bases each). CDR1 SGHRS and CDR2 YFSETQ come from the germline V gene. The length of the CDR3 is 16 residues. Trimming pared 4 bases from V and 3 bases from J, leaving 20 bases between. The CDR3, as DNA: TGCGCCAGCAGCCTTAGGGGGCTAGCGGACTTCTACGAGCAGTACTTC. This sequence encodes CASSLRGLADFYEQYF.

This clonotype was picked up a small number of times. This could be a read error, since a much larger clone is one nucleotide away. CDR3 in DNA: TGCAGTGCTCCCTCTTTGCGCGCCGGCTATGGGGAGACCCAGTACTTC. As protein: CSAPSLRAGYGETQYF. The chain links TRBV20-1 to TRBJ2-5, with D unresolved. The CDR3 has 16 amino acids. V lost 5 bases and J lost 5, with 24 bases in between. Per germline, CDR1 DFQATT and CDR2 SNEGSKA (reference sequence).

Ten or more counts support this clonotype. The V gene is TRBV10-3, the J gene TRBJ2-1; D may correspond to TRBD1 or TRBD2 (5 bases each). Germline values: CDR1 ENHRY, CDR2 SYGVKD. CDR3 length: 17 residues. Trimming left V 2 bases short and J 0 bases short, with 14 bases between. CDR3 nucleotides: TGTGCCATCAGTGAGGAGGGGCCCTCGGGCTCCTACAATGAGCAGTTCTTC. Its protein is CAISEEGPSGSYNEQFF.

Comments on this clonotype: A much larger clone is a single base away; this may be a read error. V and J are TRBV5-1 and TRBJ2-7; maybe TRBD1 (6 bases). The germline V and J ends were trimmed by 0 bases and 7 bases, with 17 bases remaining between them. Germline V CDR1 and CDR2: SGHRS, YFSETQ. The CDR3 covers 15 residues. The CDR3 bases are TGCGCCAGCAGCTTGGACAGGGTGAAAGGCAATGAGCAGTACTTC. Translated, it gives CASSLDRVKGNEQYF.

V and J are TRBV5-5 and TRBJ2-3, with D perhaps given as TRBD1 or TRBD2 (7 bases each). Trimming took off 4 bases at V and 4 bases at J, with 19 bases between the two ends. In germline, CDR1 is SGHKS, CDR2 YYEKEE (reference sequence). CDR3 length: 16 amino acids. CDR3 DNA sequence: TGTGCCAGCAGCGGACTCGGACAGGCGGGGGCAGATACGCAGTATTTT. It is translated as CASSGLGQAGADTQYF.

This clonotype has a count of ten or more. The V call is TRBV5-1, the J call TRBJ1-4; no clear D. CDR1 is SGHRS, CDR2 YFSETQ, per germline. Trimming left V 0 bases short and J 7 bases short, with 10 bases between. The CDR3 consists of 14 residues. The CDR3, as DNA: TGCGCCAGCAGCTTGGGCGGGTCTCTTGAAAAACTGTTTTTT. Amino acids: CASSLGGSLEKLFF.

Only one count was recorded for this clonotype. A single base separates this from a much larger clone, so it may be a read error. The chain combines TRBV28 with TRBJ2-1; 13 nucleotides line up with TRBD2. J gave up 5 bases and V 3 bases, and 10 bases lay outside the gene matches. The germline gives CDR1 MDHEN, CDR2 SYDVKM. The CDR3 totals 18 residues. The CDR3 bases are TGTGCCAGCAGTTTGTCCGGGACTAGCGGGGTACCCCACAATGAGCAGTTCTTC. This sequence encodes CASSLSGTSGVPHNEQFF.

This clonotype was recorded at least ten times. The chain recombines TRBV28 with TRBJ1-4, with D possibly TRBD1 on 6 matching bases. The CDR3 is made up of 16 amino acids. Germline assignment: CDR1 MDHEN and CDR2 SYDVKM. Deletions cut 8 bases from V and 0 bases from J, with 16 bases between. The CDR3, as DNA: TGTGCCAGCCTGGGGACATCCTTTTCAACTAATGAAAAACTGTTTTTT. Translating it yields CASLGTSFSTNEKLFF.

V gene TRBV7-2 combines with J gene TRBJ2-1, with D possibly matching TRBD1 (5 bases). Germline lookup yields CDR1 SGHTA and CDR2 FQGNSA. The V and J ends lost 4 bases and 9 bases respectively, with 19 bases between them. This CDR3 is built from 15 residues. CDR3 in DNA: TGTGCCAGCAGCTACACCGAGAAGGGGTATCCTGAGCAGTTCTTC. It yields the protein CASSYTEKGYPEQFF.

This clonotype was seen ten or more times. The chain combines TRBV10-3 with TRBJ2-2, with 8 nucleotides matching TRBD2. Germline V gives CDR1 ENHRY, CDR2 SYGVKD. Trimming took 4 bases from V and 2 from J; bases not matched to a gene: 6. This CDR3 is built from 16 residues. The CDR3 protein is CAISVSLAGNTGELFF. The DNA for the CDR3 is TGTGCCATCAGTGTAAGCCTAGCGGGCAACACCGGGGAGCTGTTTTTT.

The sample holds a few counts of this clonotype. The chain employs TRBV2 and TRBJ1-2; 8 nucleotides match TRBD1. The J segment lost 6 bases and the V segment lost 6 bases, leaving 15 bases of the junction unmatched. The length of the CDR3 is 16 residues. Looked up from germline, CDR1 is SNHLY and CDR2 is FYNNEI. The CDR3 reads CASRESRQGPGDGYTF. The DNA of the CDR3 is TGTGCCAGCAGAGAGTCCCGACAGGGGCCGGGGGATGGCTACACCTTC.

In its sample, this clonotype was seen many times. V usage is TRBV5-1 and J usage is TRBJ2-1; 11 bases map to TRBD1. Trimming cost V 3 bases and J 5 bases; bases outside gene matches: 7. Germline CDR1 reads SGHRS; CDR2 reads YFSETQ. This CDR3 spans 16 amino acids. DNA of the CDR3: TGCGCCAGCAGCTACAACCGGGACAGGGGGAACAATGAGCAGTTCTTC. Translation gives CASSYNRDRGNNEQFF.